These 27 T cell receptor beta chains originate from one sample sequenced in a study of cytomegalovirus exposure and HLA in healthy donors. 13 Jbeta primers and 60 Vbeta primers were used for the PCR. The data were produced by immunoSEQ multiplex PCR, yet TCRdb's version contains in-frame clones alone and is incomplete. This table has around 140,000 clones, 65% to 80% appearing once. Sequencing used PBMCs. These receptors all stem from a male donor in good health and CMV-seropositive.

The chain carries TRBV11-2 and TRBJ2-1; weak D call: TRBD1 (5 bases). CDR3 size: 15 residues. The ends were cut back, 5 bases at V and 1 base at J, with 12 bases in the middle. Germline lookup yields CDR1 SGHAT and CDR2 FQNNGV. DNA for the CDR3: TGTGCCAGCAGCCCTACCGACAGTTCCTACAATGAGCAGTTCTTC. The encoded protein is CASSPTDSSYNEQFF. Looking up the rest from reference TRBV11-2 and TRBJ2-1 gives the full variable domain: EAGVAQSPRYKIIEKRQSVAFWCNPISGHATLYWYQQILGQGPKLLIQFQNNGVVDDSQLPKDRFSAERLKGVDSTLKIQPAKLEDSAVYLCASSPTDSSYNEQFFGPGTRLTVL.

This sequence joins TRBV19 and TRBJ1-1, with 7 bases fitting TRBD1. Germline CDR1 is LNHDA and CDR2 is SQIVND (reference sequence). The CDR3 spans 15 residues. J gave up 10 bases and V 6 bases, and 17 bases lay outside the gene matches. CDR3 nucleotide sequence: TGTGCCAGTAGATTTTTACAGGGGAGCCCTCTGGGAGCTTTCTTT. This encodes CASRFLQGSPLGAFF.

The chain combines TRBV18 with TRBJ1-4, with 12 bases aligning to TRBD1. V was pared by 5 bases and J by 8 bases, with 6 bases of the junction left unmatched. Germline V CDR1 and CDR2: KGHSH, LQKENI. The CDR3 is 15 residues long. The CDR3 protein is CASSSSGTGGEKLFF. The DNA of the CDR3 is TGTGCCAGCTCATCATCCGGGACAGGGGGCGAAAAACTGTTTTTT. The full variable domain, in which reference TRBV18 and TRBJ1-4 provide the parts outside the CDR3, is NAGVMQNPRHLVRRRGQEARLRCSPMKGHSHVYWYRQLPEEGLKFMVYLQKENIIDESGMPKERFSAEFPKEGPSILRIQQVVRGDSAAYFCASSSSGTGGEKLFFGSGTQLSVL.

This clone has just a few counts. The CDR3 sequence: CASSGAKQYF. DNA of the CDR3: TGTGCCAGCAGCGGAGCCAAGCAGTACTTC. The V and J genes are TRBV7-9 and TRBJ2-7, with D uncertain. The CDR3 has 10 amino acids. Germline V gene data show CDR1 as SEHNR and CDR2 as FQNEAQ (reference sequence). The ends were cut back, 5 bases at V and 8 bases at J, with 7 bases in the middle.

With regard to this clone: In this CDR3 the conserved last residue, phenylalanine or tryptophan, is missing, so a read error is likely. The V gene is TRBV11-2, the J gene TRBJ1-2, with D unclear. Trimming removed 3 bases at V and 0 bases at J, with 8 bases between. Germline V gives CDR1 SGHAT, CDR2 FQNNGV. The CDR3 has 14 residues. The CDR3 nucleotides read TGTGCCAGCAGCTTCCCCGGAACTAACTATGGCTACACCCTC. It specifies CASSFPGTNYGYTL.

The rearrangement uses TRBV28 and TRBJ1-2, with a possible D match to TRBD1 (5 bases). V was shortened by 2 bases and J by 11 bases, with 12 bases between the two germline ends. This CDR3 spans 12 amino acids. Per the germline V gene, CDR1 is MDHEN and CDR2 is SYDVKM. CDR3 coding DNA: TGTGCCAGCAGTTTACCCGACCGGGGGTACACCTTC. It is translated as CASSLPDRGYTF.

This clone was observed a single time. This chain joins TRBV7-8 and TRBJ1-5; D may be TRBD1 (6 bases). CDR3 length: 17 amino acids. V dropped 1 base and J dropped 2 bases, with 15 bases sitting between them. CDR1 and CDR2 from the germline V gene are SGHVS and FQNEAQ. CDR3 bases: TGTGCCAGCAGCTTAGTAGGCCAGGGGTCGCGCAATCAGCCCCAGCATTTT. It is translated as CASSLVGQGSRNQPQHF.

The V call is TRBV2, the J call TRBJ1-1; D perhaps matches TRBD1 (6 bases). Per the germline V gene, CDR1 is SNHLY and CDR2 is FYNNEI. CDR3 length: 14 residues. Trimming shortened V by 1 base and J by 3 bases, and 9 bases separated the two germline ends. The CDR3 nucleotides are TGTGCCAGCAGTGAAGGAACAGGGCACACTGAAGCTTTCTTT. Translation gives CASSEGTGHTEAFF.

This sequence joins TRBV18 and TRBJ2-7; 8 bases line up with TRBD2. Per the germline V gene, CDR1 is KGHSH and CDR2 is LQKENI. The CDR3 extends over 14 amino acids. Losses at the gene ends were 6 bases for V and 3 bases for J; bases not matched to a gene: 7. CDR3 sequence (DNA): TGTGCCAGCTCCCCGAGCGGGAGCTTCTACGAGCAGTACTTC. Protein sequence: CASSPSGSFYEQYF.

As regards this clone: The junction and the germline gene differ at one end; a read error may be behind it. Different DNA sequences within this sample yield the same CDR3. The chain has TRBV9 and TRBJ1-1; TRBD1 aligns across 7 bases. CDR1 and CDR2 from the germline V gene are SGDLS and YYNGEE. The CDR3 sequence is 15 residues long. The CDR3: CASSARQGVGTEAFF. For the CDR3, the DNA is TGTGCCAGCAGCGCCCGACAGGGTGTAGGCACTGAAGCCTTCTTT.

CDR3 DNA: TGTGCCAGCAGTTACTCCGGGACAGGGATTTCCTACGAGCAGTACTTC. As protein: CASSYSGTGISYEQYF. This chain uses TRBV6-5 with TRBJ2-7; 9 bases align to TRBD1. Germline CDR1 MNHEY, CDR2 SVGAGI. The V segment lost 0 bases and the J segment 1 base; nucleotides outside the gene matches: 4. This CDR3 has 16 residues.

V gene TRBV7-2 combines with J gene TRBJ2-6; D might be TRBD2 (7 bases). V was shortened by 5 bases and J by 4 bases, with 21 bases between the two germline ends. Germline V gene lookup returns CDR1 SGHTA and CDR2 FQGNSA. CDR3 length equals 18 residues. This CDR3 reads CASSDLTRGAVGANVLTF. As DNA, the CDR3 is TGTGCCAGCAGCGATCTTACTCGGGGGGCGGTCGGGGCCAACGTCCTGACTTTC.

The CDR3 loop reads CASSPLFEQYF. DNA of the CDR3: TGTGCCAGCAGCCCTTTATTTGAGCAGTACTTC. The rearrangement uses TRBV7-3 and TRBJ2-7, with unresolved D. The CDR3 totals 11 residues. CDR1 is SGHTA, CDR2 FQGTGA, per germline. Trimming took off 5 bases at V and 7 bases at J, with 9 bases between the two ends.

This clone has more than one count but fewer than ten. CDR3 sequence reads: CASSNLAGGTDTQYF. As DNA, the CDR3 is TGTGCCAGCAGCAACCTAGCGGGGGGCACAGATACGCAGTATTTT. This chain connects TRBV11-2 to TRBJ2-3; 10 nucleotides match TRBD2. Trimming removed 5 bases from V and 1 base from J; junction bases left unmatched: 3. CDR3 length: 15 residues. CDR1 is SGHAT, CDR2 FQNNGV, per germline.

The chain uses TRBV7-6 and TRBJ1-3; 9 bases line up with TRBD1. Germline CDR1 reads SGHVS; CDR2 reads FNYEAQ. This CDR3 has 14 amino acids. The ends lost 6 bases at V and 6 bases at J; junction bases unmatched: 6. CDR3 sequence (DNA): TGTGCCAGCAGTCGGGACAGGGATGCAAACACCATATATTTT. This translates into CASSRDRDANTIYF.

The rearrangement joins TRBV2 to TRBJ1-6, with a possible D match to TRBD1 (5 bases). Germline values: CDR1 SNHLY, CDR2 FYNNEI. This CDR3 region has 16 residues. The V gene lost 5 bases and the J gene lost 7 bases, with 18 bases spanning the gap. CDR3 nucleotides: TGTGCCAGCAGTCTTAGACCGGGACTGGGAAATTCACCCCTCCACTTT. It encodes CASSLRPGLGNSPLHF. The full variable domain, completed using reference TRBV2 and TRBJ1-6, is EPEVTQTPSHQVTQMGQEVILRCVPISNHLYFYWYRQILGQKVEFLVSFYNNEISEKSEIFDDQFSVERPDGSNFTLKIRSTKLEDSAMYFCASSLRPGLGNSPLHFGNGTRLTVT.

The gene calls are TRBV6-4 and TRBJ2-1, with TRBD1 identical over 9 bases. The CDR3 has 14 residues. Trimming removed 6 bases from V and 7 bases from J; junction bases left unmatched: 7. Looked up from germline, CDR1 is MRHNA and CDR2 is SNTAGT. Written as DNA, the CDR3 is TGTGCCAGCAGCAGAGGACAGGGGAGTAATGAGCAGTTCTTC. This codes for CASSRGQGSNEQFF.

The gene calls are TRBV27 and TRBJ2-1; 7 bases are shared with TRBD2. CDR3 size: 16 residues. J lost 0 bases, V lost 3 bases, and 5 bases had no gene match. The V gene's germline CDR1 is MNHEY and CDR2 SMNVEV (reference sequence). The DNA for the CDR3 is TGTGCCAGCAGTTTTAACTCGGGAGGCTCCTACAATGAGCAGTTCTTC. Translation gives CASSFNSGGSYNEQFF.

On this clone itself: One end of the junction fails to match germline, which may point to a read error. The chain carries TRBV2 and TRBJ2-6; 7 nucleotides line up with TRBD2. In germline, CDR1 is SNHLY, CDR2 FYNNEI. The CDR3 runs 18 residues. The CDR3 DNA sequence: TGTGCCAGCAGTGAAGAGGCTAGCGGCTTTCCTGGGGCCAACGGCCTGACTTTC. This sequence encodes CASSEEASGFPGANGLTF.

The rearrangement uses TRBV15 and TRBJ2-7, with TRBD2 matching 8 bases. The CDR3 consists of 14 residues. V lost 0 bases, J lost 6 bases, and 4 bases stayed unmatched. Germline values: CDR1 LNHNV, CDR2 YYDKDF (reference sequence). CDR3 bases: TGTGCCACCAGCAGAGACCGACTAGCGCGCGAGCAGTACTTC. It yields the protein CATSRDRLAREQYF.

V is TRBV9 and J is TRBJ1-2; D uncertain. Germline CDR1 and CDR2: SGDLS and YYNGEE. With 0 bases removed from V and 10 bases from J, the gap between germline ends came to 13 bases. The CDR3 contains 13 residues. This CDR3 reads CASSVATGGFYTF. The CDR3 nucleotides read TGTGCCAGCAGCGTAGCCACCGGAGGGTTCTACACCTTC.

The chain is built from TRBV9 and TRBJ1-2, with D possibly TRBD1 on 5 matching bases. CDR3 length: 14 amino acids. CDR1 is SGDLS and CDR2 is YYNGEE in the germline V gene. V dropped 4 bases and J dropped 3 bases, with 13 bases sitting between them. The CDR3 nucleotides are TGTGCCAGCAGCCCCCAAGGACAACACTATGGCTACACCTTC. Translated: CASSPQGQHYGYTF.

Of note for this clone: An end of the junction does not agree with germline; a read error may underlie this. The chain employs TRBV7-9 and TRBJ1-1; weak D call: TRBD1 (6 bases). This CDR3 has 14 residues. Germline V gene sequence: CDR1 SEHNR, CDR2 FQNEAQ (reference sequence). The CDR3 bases are TGTTCCAGCAGCTTAATAGGGGGTAACACTGAAGCTTTCTTT. Protein: CSSSLIGGNTEAFF. Combining the CDR3 with reference TRBV7-9 and TRBJ1-1 gives the whole variable domain DTGVSQNPRHKITKRGQNVTFRCDPISEHNRLYWYRQTLGQGPEFLTYFQNEAQLEKSRLLSDRFSAERPKGSFSTLEIQRTEQGDSAMYLCSSSLIGGNTEAFFGQGTRLTVV.

The chain recombines TRBV7-6 with TRBJ2-7, with D possibly matching TRBD2 (5 bases). V dropped 0 bases and J dropped 2 bases, with 11 bases sitting between them. This CDR3 spans 15 amino acids. Germline CDR1 reads SGHVS; CDR2 reads FNYEAQ. CDR3 loop: CASSLAPAETYEQYF. CDR3 in DNA: TGTGCCAGCAGCTTAGCGCCAGCGGAAACCTACGAGCAGTACTTC.

The rearrangement uses TRBV5-8 and TRBJ1-2; D is uncertain. The germline gives CDR1 SGHTS, CDR2 YDEGEE. This CDR3 contains 13 residues. Trimming removed 3 bases at V and 3 bases at J, with 9 bases between. The CDR3 region has the DNA TGTGCCAGCAGCTCGAACGGGTACTATGGCTACACCTTC. Encoded protein: CASSSNGYYGYTF.

The chain joins TRBV29-1 to TRBJ2-3, with TRBD2 matching over 14 bases. The CDR3 has 14 amino acids. Losses at the gene ends were 7 bases for V and 4 bases for J; bases not matched to a gene: 4. Germline CDR1 is SQVTM and CDR2 is ANQGSEA. DNA for the CDR3: TGCAGCGGTGGGACTAGCGGGAGCCCAGATACGCAGTATTTT. It translates to CSGGTSGSPDTQYF.

Regarding this clone: Germline is not matched at one junction end, which may reflect a read error. The chain employs TRBV5-5 and TRBJ2-6; D is perhaps TRBD2 (6 bases). In germline, CDR1 is SGHKS, CDR2 YYEKEE (reference sequence). The CDR3 extends over 18 amino acids. CDR3 amino acids: CASSLLWRVSSGANGLTF. For the CDR3, the DNA is TGTGCCAGCAGCTTGCTGTGGAGGGTAAGCTCTGGGGCCAACGGCCTGACTTTC. The full variable domain, in which reference TRBV5-5 and TRBJ2-6 provide the parts outside the CDR3, is DAGVTQSPTHLIKTRGQQVTLRCSPISGHKSVSWYQQVLGQGPQFIFQYYEKEERGRGNFPDRFSARQFPNYSSELNVNALLLGDSALYLCASSLLWRVSSGANGLTFGAGSRLTVL.